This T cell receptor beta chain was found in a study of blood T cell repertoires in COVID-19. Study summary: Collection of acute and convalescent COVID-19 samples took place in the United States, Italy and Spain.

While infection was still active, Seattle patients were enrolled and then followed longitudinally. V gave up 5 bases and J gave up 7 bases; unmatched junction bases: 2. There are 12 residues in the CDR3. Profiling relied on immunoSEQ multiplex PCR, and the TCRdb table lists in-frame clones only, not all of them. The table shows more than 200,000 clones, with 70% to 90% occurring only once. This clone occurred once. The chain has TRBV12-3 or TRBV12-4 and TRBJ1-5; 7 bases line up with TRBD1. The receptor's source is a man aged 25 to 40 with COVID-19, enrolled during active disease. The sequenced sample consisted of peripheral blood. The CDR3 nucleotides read TGTGCCAGCAGTCAGGGGGGCCAGCCCCAGCATTTT. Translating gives CASSQGGQPQHF.